This T cell receptor (beta chain) was found in a study of blood T cell repertoires in COVID-19. Across the study: Material from acute and convalescent COVID-19 was sourced from the United States, Italy and Spain.

Germline values: CDR1 SGHRS, CDR2 YFSETQ. Germline trimming cut 0 bases from V and 5 bases from J; bases unmatched to any gene: 5. CDR3 size: 16 residues. Some clones are missing from TCRdb's copy, which holds only in-frame ones; the method was immunoSEQ multiplex PCR. The table has 75,000 to 90,000 clones, just under 85% seen once. The receptor's source is a man of 80 years or more with active or convalescent COVID-19. The V gene is TRBV5-1, the J gene TRBJ2-5; 12 positions match TRBD1. Material: peripheral blood. In DNA, the CDR3 is TGCGCCAGCAGCTTGGAACCGGGACAGGGGGCGGAGACCCAGTACTTC. Protein sequence: CASSLEPGQGAETQYF.